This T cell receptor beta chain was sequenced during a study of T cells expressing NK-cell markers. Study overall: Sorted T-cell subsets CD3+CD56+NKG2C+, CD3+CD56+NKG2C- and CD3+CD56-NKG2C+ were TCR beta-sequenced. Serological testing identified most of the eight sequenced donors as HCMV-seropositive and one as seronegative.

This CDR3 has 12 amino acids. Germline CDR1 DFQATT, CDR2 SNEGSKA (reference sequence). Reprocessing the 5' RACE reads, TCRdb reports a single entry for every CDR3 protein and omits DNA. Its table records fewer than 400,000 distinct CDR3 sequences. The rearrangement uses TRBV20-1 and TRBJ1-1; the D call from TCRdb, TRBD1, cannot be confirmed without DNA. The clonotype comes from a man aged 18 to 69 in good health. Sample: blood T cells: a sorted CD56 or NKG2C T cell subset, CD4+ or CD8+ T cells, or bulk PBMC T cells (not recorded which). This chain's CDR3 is CSADRGPGEAFF.